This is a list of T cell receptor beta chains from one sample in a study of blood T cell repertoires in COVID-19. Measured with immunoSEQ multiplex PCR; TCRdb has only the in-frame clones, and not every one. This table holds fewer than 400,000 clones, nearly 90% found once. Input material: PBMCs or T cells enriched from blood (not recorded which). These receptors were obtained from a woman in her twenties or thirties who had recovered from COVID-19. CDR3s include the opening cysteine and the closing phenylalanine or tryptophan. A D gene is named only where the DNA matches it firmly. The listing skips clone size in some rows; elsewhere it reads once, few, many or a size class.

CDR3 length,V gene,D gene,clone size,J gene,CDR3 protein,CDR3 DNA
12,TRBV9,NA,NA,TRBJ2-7,CASSRTGYEQYF,TGTGCCAGCAGTCGAACAGGCTACGAGCAGTACTTC
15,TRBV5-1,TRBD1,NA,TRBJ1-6,CASSPGTGFNSPLHF,TGCGCCAGCAGCCCAGGGACAGGGTTTAATTCACCCCTCCACTTT
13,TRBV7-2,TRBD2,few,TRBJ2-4,CASSRGGANIQYF,TGTGCCAGCAGCCGGGGGGGGGCAAACATTCAGTACTTC
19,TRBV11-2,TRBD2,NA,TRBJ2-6,CASTIRIAGGPNGANVLTF,TGTGCCAGCACCATACGAATAGCGGGAGGGCCTAATGGGGCCAACGTCCTGACTTTC
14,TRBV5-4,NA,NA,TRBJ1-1,CASTPGGAASEAFF,TGTGCCAGCACCCCGGGCGGGGCAGCCTCTGAAGCTTTCTTT
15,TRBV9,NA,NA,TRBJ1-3,CASSVDAGSGNTIYF,TGTGCCAGCAGCGTAGATGCGGGGTCTGGAAACACCATATATTTT
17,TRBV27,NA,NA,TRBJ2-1,CASSSRVSGLSYNEQFF,TGTGCCAGCAGTTCCCGGGTTTCGGGACTCTCCTACAATGAGCAGTTCTTC
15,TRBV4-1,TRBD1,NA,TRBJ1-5,CASSLGQVVNQPQHF,TGCGCCAGCAGCCTCGGACAGGTGGTTAATCAGCCCCAGCATTTT
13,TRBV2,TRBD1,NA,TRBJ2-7,CASSLQGAFEQYF,TGTGCCAGCAGCCTACAGGGGGCTTTTGAGCAGTACTTC
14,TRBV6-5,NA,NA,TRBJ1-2,CASSLLEQFYGYTF,TGTGCCAGCAGTTTACTCGAACAGTTCTATGGCTACACCTTC
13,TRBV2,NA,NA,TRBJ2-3,CASSDMPADTQYF,TGTGCCAGCAGTGATATGCCCGCGGATACGCAGTATTTT
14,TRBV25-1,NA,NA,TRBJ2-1,CASSGSSFYNEQFF,TGTGCCAGCAGTGGGTCTAGTTTTTACAATGAGCAGTTCTTC
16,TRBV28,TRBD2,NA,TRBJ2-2,CASTRAGLLNTGELFF,TGTGCCAGCACCCGAGCGGGGCTCCTAAACACCGGGGAGCTGTTTTTT